Shown below are 2 T cell receptor beta chains from a single sample sequenced in a study of beta chain features in type 1 diabetes. The study reverse transcribed the entire isolated RNA, so it sequenced expressed TCRB transcripts. Sequenced by immunoSEQ multiplex PCR; TCRdb stores in-frame clones only, minus some. The sample gives over 650,000 clones, roughly 13% of which show up once; approximately 0.042% is in the top ten. Study-wide results and caveats: All four CD4+ subsets of Type 1 diabetes patients contained TCRB CDR3s that were moderately but significantly shorter.

Antigen specificity for these receptors is unknown. Sequencing was performed on naive CD4+ T cells from blood. The source of these receptors is a man aged 18 to 29 with type 1 diabetes.

In this sample, this clone turned up a few times. The genes are TRBV5-6 and TRBJ2-7, with D perhaps TRBD2 (6 bases). Germline CDR1 SGHDT, CDR2 YYEEEE. The CDR3 has 15 residues. V dropped 4 bases and J dropped 4 bases, with 18 bases sitting between them. Here the CDR3 reads CASSSRDSYSYEQYF. CDR3 bases: TGTGCCAGCAGCAGCCGGGACTCATACTCGTACGAGCAGTACTTC. The full variable domain, rest sourced from reference TRBV5-6 and TRBJ2-7, is DAGVTQSPTHLIKTRGQQVTLRCSPKSGHDTVSWYQQALGQGPQFIFQYYEEEERQRGNFPDRFSGHQFPNYSSELNVNALLLGDSALYLCASSSRDSYSYEQYFGPGTRLTVT.

This clone was counted only a few times. The chain links TRBV7-9 to TRBJ1-5; D is undetermined. The ends were cut back, 4 bases at V and 5 bases at J, with 6 bases in the middle. This CDR3 contains 12 residues. Germline V gives CDR1 SEHNR, CDR2 FQNEAQ (reference sequence). The CDR3 is CASSYSDQPQHF. DNA of the CDR3: TGTGCCAGCAGCTACAGCGATCAGCCCCAGCATTTT.